Presented here are 22 T cell receptor beta chains from one specimen sequenced in a study of molecular identifiers for immune sequencing clone quantification. TCRdb analysed the PCR reads with MiXCR anew, one entry per CDR3 protein. The table lists about half a million distinct CDR3 sequences, about a quarter of them singletons. The sequenced sample consisted of naive CD8+ T cells from blood, with Jurkat cell RNA spiked in. Subset of the sample: FACS-sorted CD8+CD4-CCR7+CD45RA+ naive T cells. These receptors all come from a human donor in good health. Some libraries in this study had Jurkat cell RNA spiked in.

In regard to this clonotype: One junction end does not reproduce the germline sequence, and a read error may be involved. The CDR3 reads CASSQDRIPNTEALF. The CDR3 nucleotides read TGCGCCAGCAGCCAAGATCGGATACCCAACACTGAAGCTCTCTTT. The chain employs TRBV4-3 and TRBJ1-1; D is ambiguous. CDR1 LGHNA and CDR2 YSLEER come from the germline V gene. The CDR3 is 15 residues long.

The chain has TRBV7-6 and TRBJ2-1; D is unresolved. V was pared by 1 base and J by 8 bases, with 21 bases between. The length of the CDR3 is 17 residues. Germline loops: CDR1 SGHVS, CDR2 FNYEAQ. This CDR3 reads CASSLEGQWSGTYEQFF. Here the CDR3 DNA reads TGTGCCAGCAGCTTAGAAGGGCAGTGGTCGGGCACCTATGAGCAGTTCTTC.

The chain joins TRBV7-2 to TRBJ1-1; no clear D gene. The CDR3 is 14 residues long. The germline V and J ends were trimmed by 0 bases and 4 bases, with 9 bases remaining between them. Looked up from germline, CDR1 is SGHTA and CDR2 is FQGNSA. The CDR3 sequence: CASSLAETFTEAFF. The CDR3 DNA follows: TGTGCCAGCAGCTTAGCCGAGACCTTCACTGAAGCTTTCTTT.

The sample holds many counts of this clonotype. The J gene is TRBJ2-3, the V gene TRBV20-1; D is uncertain. V gave up 6 bases and J gave up 3 bases, with 10 bases separating them. The CDR3 sequence is 12 residues long. The germline CDR1 and CDR2 sequences are DFQATT and SNEGSKA (reference sequence). The CDR3 DNA reads TGCAGTGCAAACGACTTGACAGATACGCAGTATTTT. Encoded protein: CSANDLTDTQYF.

As concerns this clonotype: This could be a read error, since a much larger clone is one nucleotide away. The chain links TRBV4-3 to TRBJ2-3; D is perhaps TRBD1 (6 bases). Germline CDR1 is LGHNA and CDR2 is YSLEER. This CDR3 region has 19 residues. This CDR3 reads CASSQFSLSVGQNTGTQYF. The DNA for the CDR3 is TGCGCCAGCAGCCAGTTTTCTCTCTCCGTTGGACAGAACACAGGTACGCAGTATTTT.

The rearrangement joins TRBV27 to TRBJ2-7; 10 nucleotides align to TRBD2. The CDR3 totals 14 residues. Germline CDR1 MNHEY, CDR2 SMNVEV (reference sequence). J lost 9 bases, V lost 6 bases, and 11 bases had no gene match. The CDR3 reads CASSLAGEGWGQYF. The CDR3, as DNA: TGTGCCAGCAGCCTAGCGGGAGAGGGCTGGGGGCAGTACTTC.

On this clonotype itself: An end of the junction does not agree with germline; a read error may underlie this. V and J are TRBV7-9 and TRBJ1-1, with TRBD1 matching over 8 bases. The CDR3 contains 16 residues. Per the germline V gene, CDR1 is SEHNR and CDR2 is FQNEAQ (reference sequence). The CDR3 region has the DNA TGTGCCAGCCGCTTACCAGGACAGGGAGCGGGCACTGAAGCTTTCTTT. Translation gives CASRLPGQGAGTEAFF.

The chain recombines TRBV28 with TRBJ2-7; D is perhaps TRBD2 (6 bases). The CDR3 runs 12 residues. Germline CDR1 is MDHEN and CDR2 is SYDVKM. Between the trimmed V and J ends, which lost 10 bases and 4 bases, there was a span of 14 bases. The CDR3 nucleotides are TGTGCCATCTCGTTCGGGGGTTACGAGCAGTACTTC. Protein: CAISFGGYEQYF.

This clonotype was seen once. A much larger clone lies a single base off, so this may be a read error. The chain couples TRBV28 to TRBJ2-7, with a tentative D call TRBD1 (5 bases). Germline V CDR1 and CDR2: MDHEN, SYDVKM. This CDR3 comprises 13 residues. The CDR3 sequence is CVSSFRVTYEQYF. CDR3 sequence (DNA): TGTGTCAGCAGTTTCAGGGTCACGTACGAGCAGTACTTC.

This chain uses TRBV7-3 with TRBJ2-1; the match to TRBD2 covers 14 bases. CDR3 length equals 13 residues. Germline loops: CDR1 SGHTA, CDR2 FQGTGA. The V and J ends lost 8 bases and 10 bases, in that order; junction bases with no gene match: 4. CDR3 sequence (DNA): TGTGCCAGCCGACTAGCGGGAGGGGCGGAGCAGTTCTTC. Protein product: CASRLAGGAEQFF. Variable domain in full (rest from reference TRBV7-3 and TRBJ2-1): GAGVSQTPSNKVTEKGKYVELRCDPISGHTALYWYRQSLGQGPEFLIYFQGTGAADDSGLPNDRFFAVRPEGSVSTLKIQRTERGDSAVYLCASRLAGGAEQFFGPGTRLTVL.

As to this clonotype: This clone may be a read error of a much larger clone one base away. The chain joins TRBV2 to TRBJ2-1, with 7 bases lining up with TRBD2. The CDR3 is 15 residues long. The germline V gene has CDR1 SNHLY and CDR2 FYNNEI. The CDR3 here is CASRLAVSSYYEQFF. The CDR3 bases are TGTGCCAGCAGGCTAGCGGTGAGCTCCTACTATGAGCAGTTCTTC.

This clonotype was detected ten times or more. The V gene is TRBV29-1, the J gene TRBJ2-7, with D tentatively TRBD1 (6 bases). Germline CDR1 reads SQVTM; CDR2 reads ANQGSEA. The CDR3 sequence is 12 residues long. The V gene lost 7 bases and the J gene lost 6 bases, with 16 bases spanning the gap. DNA for the CDR3: TGCAGCGCCCTAGCTGGGGGCGGCGAGCAGTACTTC. It specifies CSALAGGGEQYF.

This clonotype was counted only a few times. The chain combines TRBV27 with TRBJ2-2, with D maybe TRBD2 (5 bases). V was trimmed by 10 bases and J by 7 bases, leaving 16 bases between them. Germline V gives CDR1 MNHEY, CDR2 SMNVEV (reference sequence). The CDR3 is made up of 13 amino acids. In nucleotides, the CDR3 is TGTGCCATCGGTCTATCGGAGGACGGGGAGCTGTTTTTT. Translating it yields CAIGLSEDGELFF.

This chain joins TRBV2 and TRBJ1-5; weak D call: TRBD1 (5 bases). V lost 3 bases and J lost 6, with 15 bases in between. This CDR3 contains 15 residues. From germline, CDR1 is SNHLY and CDR2 FYNNEI. The CDR3: CASSEGGVGGQPQHF. In nucleotides, the CDR3 is TGTGCCAGCAGTGAGGGGGGGGTCGGCGGTCAGCCCCAGCATTTT.

The chain links TRBV4-3 to TRBJ1-6, with D perhaps TRBD1 (6 bases). The V end lost 5 bases, the J end lost 4 bases, and 12 bases lay between the germline ends. Germline CDR1 is LGHNA and CDR2 is YSLEER. This CDR3 comprises 15 residues. The CDR3 DNA reads TGCGCCAGCAGCTTAGGTACAGGGTATAATTCACCCCTCCACTTT. Protein: CASSLGTGYNSPLHF.

Only a few counts were recorded for this clonotype. Here the CDR3 DNA reads TGTGCCAGTAGTTTTTCTCCGGACCAACGCTATACGCAGTATTTT. Translated: CASSFSPDQRYTQYF. The rearrangement joins TRBV19 to TRBJ2-3; D unclear. This CDR3 is 15 amino acids long. Germline CDR1 and CDR2: LNHDA and SQIVND (reference sequence). Trimming cost V 5 bases and J 7 bases, with 19 bases left between them.

This clonotype has at least ten counts. This chain links TRBV4-3 with TRBJ2-7; D is unclear. This CDR3 region has 15 residues. Trimming pared 1 base from V and 0 bases from J, leaving 10 bases between. In germline, CDR1 is LGHNA, CDR2 YSLEER. Here the CDR3 DNA reads TGCGCCAGCAGCCAAGGAGTTTCAAGCTCCTACGAGCAGTACTTC. The encoded protein is CASSQGVSSSYEQYF.

The V call is TRBV27, the J call TRBJ2-5, with no clear D. Trimming pared 3 bases from V and 6 bases from J, leaving 5 bases between. The CDR3 runs 11 residues. The germline V gene encodes CDR1 MNHEY and CDR2 SMNVEV (reference sequence). As DNA, the CDR3 is TGTGCCAGCAGTTTCCGGCAGACCCAGTACTTC. Amino acids: CASSFRQTQYF.

The chain couples TRBV30 to TRBJ2-1; D not certain. V was pared by 0 bases and J by 5 bases, with 20 bases between. The CDR3 runs to 17 residues. Germline values: CDR1 GTSNPN, CDR2 SVGIG (reference sequence). CDR3 region: CAWSVVSKLPSHNEQFF. CDR3 nucleotides: TGTGCCTGGAGTGTTGTCAGTAAACTGCCCTCACACAATGAGCAGTTCTTC.

This clonotype has more than one count but fewer than ten. The chain couples TRBV9 to TRBJ2-2; TRBD2 might be the D (5 bases). Trimming took off 0 bases at V and 0 bases at J, with 9 bases between the two ends. CDR1 and CDR2 (germline): SGDLS, YYNGEE. This CDR3 has 16 amino acids. The CDR3 bases are TGTGCCAGCAGCGTAGGAGGGTACTCGAACACCGGGGAGCTGTTTTTT. It translates to CASSVGGYSNTGELFF.

The sample holds many counts of this clonotype. The rearrangement links TRBV29-1 to TRBJ2-7; TRBD2 matches 13 bases. Germline trimming cut 6 bases from V and 0 bases from J; bases unmatched to any gene: 8. This CDR3 comprises 16 residues. The germline V gene encodes CDR1 SQVTM and CDR2 ANQGSEA. The CDR3 reads CSVLGLAGDLSYEQYF. The CDR3 nucleotides are TGCAGCGTGCTCGGACTAGCGGGAGACCTCTCCTACGAGCAGTACTTC.

This clonotype was seen a handful of times. The gene calls are TRBV5-6 and TRBJ2-5, with TRBD1 as a possible D gene (6 bases). Germline CDR1 reads SGHDT; CDR2 reads YYEEEE. Trimming shortened V by 1 base and J by 3 bases, and 13 bases separated the two germline ends. The CDR3 runs 15 residues. The DNA of the CDR3 is TGTGCCAGCAGCTTGTATGTCAGGGGAAAAGAGACCCAGTACTTC. It translates to CASSLYVRGKETQYF.